This T cell receptor beta chain was found in a study of blood T cell repertoires in COVID-19. About the study: There were acute and convalescent COVID-19 samples, and they came from the United States, Italy and Spain. PBMCs, B-cell-depleted T cells, or T cells were the source of the cDNA or gDNA that made up the material.

TCRdb's copy holds only in-frame clones and misses some; the assay was immunoSEQ multiplex PCR. Among about 56,000 clones listed, about 89% were seen once. This clone was observed a few times. CDR3 length: 14 amino acids. The germline V gene has CDR1 MNHNY and CDR2 SVGAGI (reference sequence). Germline trimming cut 5 bases from V and 3 bases from J; bases unmatched to any gene: 1. The TCR originated in a human donor in a cohort sampled during active COVID-19. The sample comprised peripheral blood. This rearrangement joins TRBV6-6 to TRBJ1-4, with TRBD1 identical over 9 bases. CDR3 DNA sequence: TGTGCCAGCAGTCGGACAGGGGCTAATGAAAAACTGTTTTTT. Translating gives CASSRTGANEKLFF.